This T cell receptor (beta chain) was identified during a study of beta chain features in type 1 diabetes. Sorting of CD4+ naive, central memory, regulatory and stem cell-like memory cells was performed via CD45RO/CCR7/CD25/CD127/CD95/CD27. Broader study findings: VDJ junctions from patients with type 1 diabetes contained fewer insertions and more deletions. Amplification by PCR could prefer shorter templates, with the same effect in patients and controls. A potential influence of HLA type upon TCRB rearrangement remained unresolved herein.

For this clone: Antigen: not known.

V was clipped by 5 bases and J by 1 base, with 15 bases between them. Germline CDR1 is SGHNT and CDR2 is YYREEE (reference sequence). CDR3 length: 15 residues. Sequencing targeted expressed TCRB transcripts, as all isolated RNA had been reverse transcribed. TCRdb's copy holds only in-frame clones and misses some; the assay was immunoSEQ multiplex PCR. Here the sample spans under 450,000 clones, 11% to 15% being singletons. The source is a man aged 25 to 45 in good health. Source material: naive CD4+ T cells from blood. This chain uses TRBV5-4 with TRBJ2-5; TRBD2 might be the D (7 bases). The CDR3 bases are TGTGCCAGCAGAGACGGGGGGCGCATCCAAGAGACCCAGTACTTC. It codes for CASRDGGRIQETQYF.